The T cell receptor (beta chain) described here comes from a study of blood T cells in healthy people across ages. The second PCR ran roughly 6 to 12 cycles with a sample-barcoded 5' primer and J-beta primers. One entry per CDR3 protein results from TCRdb running MiXCR on the 5' RACE reads. The sample lists 1.4 million to 1.5 million distinct CDR3 sequences, approximately 42% occurring once. The CDR3 has 15 amino acids. Looked up from germline, CDR1 is ENHRY and CDR2 is SYGVKD. Input material: blood. This sequence joins TRBV10-3 and TRBJ2-4; the match to TRBD1 covers 8 bases. The J call is in doubt because the DNA end fits TRBJ2-7 better. This sequence originates from a woman younger than 35 in good health. The CDR3 DNA sequence: TGTGCCATCAGTCCGACAGGGGACCTCTCCTACGAGCAGTACTTC. Translated, it gives CAISPTGDLSYEQYF.